A single sample is the source of the 8 T cell receptor beta chains below, sequenced in a study of cytomegalovirus exposure and HLA in healthy donors. It was with 60 Vbeta and 13 Jbeta primers that the PCR ran. Only in-frame clones appear in the TCRdb table, and some are missing; sequencing was by immunoSEQ multiplex PCR. Of 120,000 or so clones listed, 83% are singletons. Sequencing was carried out using PBMCs. The receptors stem from a woman aged 35 to 49 in good health and CMV-seropositive.

The rearrangement uses TRBV7-8 and TRBJ1-4; D not resolved. Trimming shortened V by 6 bases and J by 0 bases, and 8 bases separated the two germline ends. The CDR3 totals 14 residues. Germline-derived CDR1 and CDR2 are SGHVS and FQNEAQ. CDR3 residues: CASRNSATNEKLFF. CDR3 nucleotides: TGTGCCAGCAGGAACAGTGCAACTAATGAAAAACTGTTTTTT.

This rearrangement joins TRBV11-1 to TRBJ2-3, with 12 nucleotides matching TRBD2. CDR1 is SGHAT and CDR2 is FQDESV in the germline V gene (reference sequence). The CDR3 has 17 residues. The V gene end was trimmed by 5 bases and the J gene end by 0 bases; junction bases not matched to a gene: 6. The CDR3 protein is CASSPRGTSGSTDTQYF. The DNA of the CDR3 is TGTGCCAGCAGCCCACGGGGGACTAGCGGGAGCACAGATACGCAGTATTTT.

The gene calls are TRBV10-3 and TRBJ2-5, with D perhaps TRBD1 (6 bases). Germline loops: CDR1 ENHRY, CDR2 SYGVKD. V was trimmed by 2 bases and J by 7 bases, leaving 26 bases between them. This CDR3 contains 18 residues. CDR3 residues: CAISEPTGRGGPVGTQYF. The CDR3 coding sequence is TGTGCCATCAGTGAGCCGACGGGAAGAGGGGGTCCCGTAGGGACCCAGTACTTC.

The CDR3 sequence: CAWGAGAVNEKLFF. In DNA, the CDR3 is TGTGCCTGGGGGGCGGGGGCGGTTAATGAAAAACTGTTTTTT. The chain has TRBV30 and TRBJ1-4; a weak D match, TRBD1 (6 bases). The CDR3 totals 14 residues. The germline V gene encodes CDR1 GTSNPN and CDR2 SVGIG (reference sequence). Trimming shortened V by 5 bases and J by 4 bases, and 14 bases separated the two germline ends.

The rearrangement links TRBV7-3 to TRBJ2-3; 11 positions match TRBD1. V was pared by 4 bases and J by 4 bases, with 7 bases of the junction left unmatched. In germline, CDR1 is SGHTA, CDR2 FQGTGA. The CDR3 contains 16 residues. The CDR3 bases are TGTGCCAGCAGCTCCTCGGACAGGGGGCGGGCAGATACGCAGTATTTT. Protein: CASSSSDRGRADTQYF.

The chain uses TRBV28 and TRBJ1-1; possibly TRBD1 for D (5 bases). The germline V and J ends were trimmed by 5 bases and 1 base, with 5 bases remaining between them. Germline assignment: CDR1 MDHEN and CDR2 SYDVKM. This CDR3 is built from 12 residues. The CDR3 nucleotides read TGTGCCAGCAGTAGGGGGAACACTGAAGCTTTCTTT. Protein: CASSRGNTEAFF.

The chain employs TRBV27 and TRBJ1-1, with 7 bases aligning to TRBD1. This CDR3 region has 15 residues. Losses at the gene ends were 5 bases for V and 1 base for J; bases not matched to a gene: 7. The germline gives CDR1 MNHEY, CDR2 SMNVEV (reference sequence). DNA for the CDR3: TGTGCCAGCAGTATCCTAGGGACAGCGAACACTGAAGCTTTCTTT. Its translation is CASSILGTANTEAFF.

Only one count was recorded for this clone. The rearrangement uses TRBV5-1 and TRBJ2-7; no firm D call. CDR1 is SGHRS and CDR2 is YFSETQ in the germline V gene. This CDR3 spans 14 amino acids. V was clipped by 2 bases and J by 4 bases, with 13 bases between them. In nucleotides, the CDR3 is TGCGCCAGCAGCTTAACCTATCGAGGATACGAGCAGTACTTC. Translating it yields CASSLTYRGYEQYF.